This note documents a single T cell receptor (beta chain) sequence. This sample is drawn from a study of cytomegalovirus exposure and HLA in healthy donors. Vbeta (60) and Jbeta (13) primers were used in the PCR. Clones were read by immunoSEQ multiplex PCR, and TCRdb kept only the in-frame ones, dropping some. The sample lists about 180,000 clones, approximately 79% occurring once. The CDR3 length is 19 residues. In germline, CDR1 is WSHSY, CDR2 SAAADI. After removal of 10 bases from V and 2 bases from J, the junction contained 25 bases not matched to a gene. V is TRBV10-2 and J is TRBJ2-7; 8 bases fit TRBD2. The specimen was PBMCs. The receptor was isolated from a man aged 40-49 years in good health and CMV-seropositive. CDR3: CATIPLLAGGQGRAYEQYF. The CDR3 DNA reads as TGCGCCACTATACCATTATTGGCGGGAGGCCAAGGAAGGGCCTACGAGCAGTACTTC.